This T cell receptor beta chain was identified during a study of T cell responses to AZD1222 COVID-19 vaccine. Comments on this clone: What it recognizes is unknown.

Study outcomes and limitations: Spike-specific TCRs gained breadth and depth after people received two AZD1222 doses. The study sampled repertoires only after the peak T cell response.

The germline CDR1 and CDR2 sequences are SGHRS and YFSETQ. With 4 bases clipped from V and 9 bases from J, the junction kept 12 bases outside the gene matches. This CDR3 is 15 amino acids long. This table comes from immunoSEQ multiplex PCR, and its TCRdb copy is limited to in-frame clones, with some not included. The sample has some 140,000 clones; roughly 90% are singletons. This TCR came from an adult in good health. The sequences come from peripheral blood, collected on day 0 of AZD1222 vaccination. The J gene is TRBJ2-1, the V gene TRBV5-1; TRBD1 agrees at 8 bases. The CDR3 DNA is TGCGCCAGCAGCCCTACCGGGACAGGTGCCGCTGAGCAGTTCTTC. The encoded protein is CASSPTGTGAAEQFF.